This T cell receptor beta chain was retrieved from a study of blood T cells in healthy people across ages. The second PCR ran roughly 6 to 11 cycles with a sample-barcoded 5' primer and J-beta primers. TCRdb reprocessed the 5' RACE reads with MiXCR, giving one entry per CDR3 protein. This table has 920,000 or so distinct CDR3 sequences, 45% appearing once. This clonotype was seen many times. Material: blood. This TCR was recovered from a woman aged 60-75 years in good health.

The CDR3 nucleotides read TGCGCCAGCAGCCAGACATTAAGCTCCTACAATGAGCAGTTCTTC. Protein sequence: CASSQTLSSYNEQFF. This chain joins TRBV4-1 and TRBJ2-1, with no clear D. There are 15 residues in the CDR3. V gave up 3 bases and J gave up 0 bases, with 9 bases separating them. Looked up from germline, CDR1 is MGHRA and CDR2 is YSYEKL.